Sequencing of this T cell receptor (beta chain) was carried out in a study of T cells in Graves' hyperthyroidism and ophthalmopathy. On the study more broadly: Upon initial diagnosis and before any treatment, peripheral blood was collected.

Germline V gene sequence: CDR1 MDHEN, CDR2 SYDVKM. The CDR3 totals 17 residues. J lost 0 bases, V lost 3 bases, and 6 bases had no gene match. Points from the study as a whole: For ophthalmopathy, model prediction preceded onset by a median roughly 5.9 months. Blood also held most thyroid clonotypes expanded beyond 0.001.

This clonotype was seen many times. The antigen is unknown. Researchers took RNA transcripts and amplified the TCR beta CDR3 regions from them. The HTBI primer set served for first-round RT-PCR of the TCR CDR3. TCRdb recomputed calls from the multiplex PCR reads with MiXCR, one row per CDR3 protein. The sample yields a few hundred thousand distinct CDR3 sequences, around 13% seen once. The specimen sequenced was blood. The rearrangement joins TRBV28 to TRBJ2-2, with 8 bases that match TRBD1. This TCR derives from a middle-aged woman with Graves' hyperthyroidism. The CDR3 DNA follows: TGTGCCAGCAGTTTGACAGGGGCGATCGCGAACACCGGGGAGCTGTTTTTT. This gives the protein CASSLTGAIANTGELFF. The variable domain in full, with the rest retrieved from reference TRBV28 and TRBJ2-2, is DVKVTQSSRYLVKRTGEKVFLECVQDMDHENMFWYRQDPGLGLRLIYFSYDVKMKEKGDIPEGYSVSREKKERFSLILESASTNQTSMYLCASSLTGAIANTGELFFGEGSRLTVL.